This T cell receptor (beta chain) was identified in a study of fetal regulatory T cell absence and autoimmunity. Study-level information: Without clinical diabetes, IPEX patients showed exocrine pancreas autoimmunity.

On this clone: Its matching antigen is unknown.

CDR3 length: 15 amino acids. The germline CDR1 and CDR2 sequences are ENHRY and SYGVKD. Between the trimmed V and J ends, which lost 3 bases and 1 base, there was a span of 13 bases. Overall study findings and caveats: Antigen-driven pancreatic autoimmunity before birth in IPEX was inferred from oligoclonal enrichment. Compared with cord blood, pancreas showed oligoclonal TCR enrichment, some clones over 80-fold.

Sequencing was at survey level. Sequencing was performed with immunoSEQ multiplex PCR; in TCRdb, only in-frame clones are kept and a portion is missing. This sample yields about 95,000 clones, of which about 78% are seen a single time; roughly 2% belongs to the top ten. The chain uses TRBV10-3 and TRBJ2-7, with D possibly matching TRBD2 (6 bases). This TCR was recovered from a male donor with IPEX syndrome. Sequencing was done on a sample of pancreas tissue. CDR3 in DNA: TGTGCCATCAGTGATGGCGGGGCGGGGTCCTACGAGCAGTACTTC. Its translation is CAISDGGAGSYEQYF.